This T cell receptor (beta chain) originates from a study of spatial heterogeneity in lung cancer. About the study: Patients with untreated early-stage non-small cell lung cancer, numbering approximately 79, were the donors.

This clonotype has only a few counts. Sequence at one end of the junction differs from germline and may be a read error. Time point given: blood at routine non-recurrence follow-up after resection. Unsorted tumor, nontumor lung tissue or cryopreserved PBMC supplied the whole RNA. CDR1 is SSHAT, CDR2 FNYEAQ, per germline (reference sequence). The CDR3 contains 13 residues. Single TCR cDNA molecules each had their own unique molecular identifier. TCRdb re-called the 5' RACE reads with MiXCR, one entry per CDR3 protein. Among about 120,000 distinct CDR3 sequences, about 10% were seen once, and the ten largest hold 20% to 25%.

The J gene is TRBJ2-3, the V gene TRBV7-7, with 7 bases identical to TRBD2. This receptor was identified in a female donor with early-stage non-small cell lung cancer. The starting material was PBMCs, obtained at follow-up. In nucleotides, the CDR3 is TGTGCTAGCAGCCCCCAATCTAGCGGTAAACAGTATTTT. This translates into CASSPQSSGKQYF.